These 4 T cell receptor beta chains came from one sample sequenced in a study of cytomegalovirus exposure and HLA in healthy donors. PCR was performed using 60 Vbeta and 13 Jbeta primers. The table came from immunoSEQ multiplex PCR; TCRdb's copy has only in-frame clones and leaves some out. Of 50,000 to 70,000 clones listed, roughly four fifths are singletons. The sequenced sample was PBMCs. Every receptor here comes from a human donor in good health.

This clone is a singleton in its sample. The chain uses TRBV28 and TRBJ2-1; 11 nucleotides agree with TRBD2. V lost 2 bases, J lost 1 base, and 13 bases stayed unmatched. The CDR3 is 20 residues long. The germline V gene has CDR1 MDHEN and CDR2 SYDVKM. CDR3 protein: CASSLPPGLAEGRSYNEQFF. DNA for the CDR3: TGTGCCAGCAGTTTACCGCCGGGACTAGCGGAAGGGAGATCCTACAATGAGCAGTTCTTC. Using reference TRBV28 and TRBJ2-1 for the parts outside the CDR3, the full variable domain is DVKVTQSSRYLVKRTGEKVFLECVQDMDHENMFWYRQDPGLGLRLIYFSYDVKMKEKGDIPEGYSVSREKKERFSLILESASTNQTSMYLCASSLPPGLAEGRSYNEQFFGPGTRLTVL.

The chain joins TRBV19 to TRBJ1-2; no clear D gene. Trimming stripped 3 bases from V and 2 bases from J, with 13 bases between. This CDR3 spans 15 amino acids. Germline CDR1 LNHDA, CDR2 SQIVND (reference sequence). CDR3 nucleotides: TGTGCCAGTAGTATTCCCTCGGTATCCAACTATGGCTACACCTTC. This gives the protein CASSIPSVSNYGYTF.

The chain is built from TRBV6-4 and TRBJ2-2, with 11 bases identical to TRBD2. The V segment lost 7 bases and the J segment 7 bases; nucleotides outside the gene matches: 11. Per the germline V gene, CDR1 is MRHNA and CDR2 is SNTAGT. This CDR3 is 16 amino acids long. The DNA for the CDR3 is TGTGCCAGCACCTCGACTAGCGGGGAAGATAACGGGGAGCTGTTTTTT. Translated: CASTSTSGEDNGELFF.

The V call is TRBV6-5, the J call TRBJ2-2, with D hard to call. The CDR3 covers 12 residues. The V end lost 6 bases, the J end lost 3 bases, and 5 bases lay between the germline ends. Germline V gene sequence: CDR1 MNHEY, CDR2 SVGAGI. The CDR3 DNA reads TGTGCCAGCAGACTACACACCGGGGAGCTGTTTTTT. This gives the protein CASRLHTGELFF.